This record covers a single TCR beta chain. The data were obtained in a study of CD8+ T cells in alopecia areata. TCR sequencing used cDNA made by reverse transcription of extracted RNA. This table comes from immunoSEQ multiplex PCR, and its TCRdb copy is limited to in-frame clones, with some not included. The sample shows 90,000 to 130,000 clones, around 59% of them seen only once. The specimen sequenced was CD8+ T cells sorted from blood. The clonotype was recovered from a human donor in good health.

CDR3 region: CASSLGGGGNQPQHF. The DNA of the CDR3 is TGTGCCAGCAGCTTAGGTGGAGGGGGCAATCAGCCCCAGCATTTT. V usage is TRBV7-9 and J usage is TRBJ1-5; maybe TRBD1 (5 bases). V was shortened by 1 base and J by 2 bases, with 9 bases between the two germline ends. CDR1 and CDR2 (germline): SEHNR, FQNEAQ (reference sequence). This CDR3 spans 15 amino acids.